The 26 T cell receptor beta chains reported below all come from one sample, sequenced in a study of cytomegalovirus exposure and HLA in healthy donors. The PCR made use of 60 Vbeta and 13 Jbeta primers. Libraries were prepared by immunoSEQ multiplex PCR; TCRdb keeps only in-frame clonotypes and omits some of them. The table records some 190,000 clones, roughly 77% of them present only once. Input material: PBMCs. These TCRs come from a woman in her fifties or sixties in good health and CMV-seronegative.

This clone was seen just once. The rearrangement links TRBV5-4 to TRBJ2-3; 11 nucleotides align to TRBD2. The CDR3 contains 20 residues. V lost 3 bases, J lost 3 bases, and 18 bases stayed unmatched. The germline gives CDR1 SGHNT, CDR2 YYREEE (reference sequence). Here the CDR3 reads CASSSSPETSGTKFTDTQYF. The DNA for the CDR3 is TGTGCCAGCAGCTCCTCTCCTGAGACTAGCGGGACCAAATTTACAGATACGCAGTATTTT.

The CDR3 here is CASNPVGGNEQFF. The CDR3 DNA is TGTGCCAGCAACCCGGTGGGGGGGAATGAGCAGTTCTTC. The rearrangement joins TRBV7-9 to TRBJ2-1, with 7 bases that match TRBD2. J gave up 7 bases and V 7 bases, and 7 bases lay outside the gene matches. Germline lookup yields CDR1 SEHNR and CDR2 FQNEAQ (reference sequence). The CDR3 has 13 residues.

The CDR3 nucleotides read TGTGCCAGCAGCGCCGGGACAGCATACCAAGAGACCCAGTACTTC. It yields the protein CASSAGTAYQETQYF. This chain joins TRBV9 and TRBJ2-5; 7 nucleotides align to TRBD1. V dropped 3 bases and J dropped 0; count of bases not matched to a gene: 5. The CDR3 contains 15 residues. Germline loops: CDR1 SGDLS, CDR2 YYNGEE.

This sequence joins TRBV30 and TRBJ1-1; D is undetermined. V gave up 2 bases and J gave up 1 base, with 14 bases separating them. Germline lookup yields CDR1 GTSNPN and CDR2 SVGIG (reference sequence). The CDR3 totals 15 residues. The CDR3 nucleotides read TGTGCCTGGAGTTCTAGACCCCTGAAGAACACTGAAGCTTTCTTT. It specifies CAWSSRPLKNTEAFF.

In nucleotides, the CDR3 is TGTGCCAGCAGCTCTCCTGGAGCGGGAGGTGAGACCCAGTACTTC. Encoded protein: CASSSPGAGGETQYF. The genes are TRBV7-2 and TRBJ2-5; 9 bases fit TRBD2. CDR3 size: 15 residues. V was clipped by 4 bases and J by 5 bases; unmatched bases: 8. Germline V gene sequence: CDR1 SGHTA, CDR2 FQGNSA.

There are a few counts of this clone. The chain uses TRBV18 and TRBJ2-7; D is perhaps TRBD1 (6 bases). Between the trimmed V and J ends, which lost 6 bases and 5 bases, there was a span of 11 bases. This CDR3 has 12 amino acids. Looked up from germline, CDR1 is KGHSH and CDR2 is LQKENI. CDR3 protein: CASSQQGNEQYF. The CDR3 nucleotides read TGTGCCAGCTCCCAACAGGGAAACGAGCAGTACTTC.

The chain combines TRBV5-1 with TRBJ2-1, with D tentatively TRBD2 (6 bases). Germline lookup yields CDR1 SGHRS and CDR2 YFSETQ. The CDR3 length is 15 residues. Trimming stripped 0 bases from V and 4 bases from J, with 11 bases between. CDR3 residues: CASSLVASDYNEQFF. The CDR3 bases are TGCGCCAGCAGCTTGGTGGCTAGCGATTACAATGAGCAGTTCTTC. The full variable domain, its missing parts supplied by reference TRBV5-1 and TRBJ2-1, is KAGVTQTPRYLIKTRGQQVTLSCSPISGHRSVSWYQQTPGQGLQFLFEYFSETQRNKGNFPGRFSGRQFSNSRSEMNVSTLELGDSALYLCASSLVASDYNEQFFGPGTRLTVL.

This chain uses TRBV5-1 with TRBJ2-1; 12 bases line up with TRBD2. The trim removed 5 bases at V and 10 bases at J, leaving 10 bases unmatched. The germline V gene encodes CDR1 SGHRS and CDR2 YFSETQ. The CDR3 is 15 residues long. The CDR3: CASSLSSGRAGEQFF. The CDR3 DNA reads TGCGCCAGCAGTCTTTCTAGCGGGAGGGCCGGGGAGCAGTTCTTC. Full variable domain (rest looked up from reference TRBV5-1 and TRBJ2-1): KAGVTQTPRYLIKTRGQQVTLSCSPISGHRSVSWYQQTPGQGLQFLFEYFSETQRNKGNFPGRFSGRQFSNSRSEMNVSTLELGDSALYLCASSLSSGRAGEQFFGPGTRLTVL.

The V and J genes are TRBV6-1 and TRBJ1-1; 9 nucleotides match TRBD1. The trim removed 7 bases at V and 0 bases at J, leaving 3 bases unmatched. The CDR3 has 14 amino acids. In germline, CDR1 is MNHNS, CDR2 SASEGT. CDR3 sequence (DNA): TGTGCCAGCAACAGGGACAGGGTGAACACTGAAGCTTTCTTT. Its translation: CASNRDRVNTEAFF.

The CDR3 coding sequence is TGCGCCAGCAGCCCCGACCCCGGGAGGGCCTCAGATACGCAGTATTTT. This encodes CASSPDPGRASDTQYF. The chain links TRBV5-1 to TRBJ2-3, with 8 nucleotides matching TRBD2. This CDR3 contains 16 residues. V trimming: 4 bases; J trimming: 4 bases; junction bases outside the gene matches: 11. Germline loops: CDR1 SGHRS, CDR2 YFSETQ.

This clone occurred once. The chain links TRBV10-3 to TRBJ1-4; TRBD1 agrees at 10 bases. The V and J ends lost 3 bases and 6 bases, in that order; junction bases with no gene match: 4. The CDR3 extends over 15 amino acids. Germline V gives CDR1 ENHRY, CDR2 SYGVKD. Written as DNA, the CDR3 is TGTGCCATCAGTGACCGACAGGGGGCAGATGAAAAACTGTTTTTT. It is translated as CAISDRQGADEKLFF.

The V call is TRBV28, the J call TRBJ1-2; 7 nucleotides match TRBD1. CDR1 is MDHEN, CDR2 SYDVKM, per germline. The CDR3 runs 13 residues. The V and J ends lost 2 bases and 7 bases, in that order; junction bases with no gene match: 4. For the CDR3, the DNA is TGTGCCAGCAGTTTACCAGGGACAGTTGGCTACACCTTC. Translation gives CASSLPGTVGYTF.

The genes are TRBV19 and TRBJ2-7; TRBD2 matches at 12 bases. J lost 3 bases, V lost 3 bases, and 12 bases had no gene match. This CDR3 region has 18 residues. Looked up from germline, CDR1 is LNHDA and CDR2 is SQIVND (reference sequence). Here the CDR3 reads CASSIQLAGGPSFYEQYF. DNA for the CDR3: TGTGCCAGTAGTATTCAGCTAGCGGGAGGGCCCTCGTTCTACGAGCAGTACTTC.

This clone was observed once. V gene TRBV7-9 combines with J gene TRBJ2-1; D ambiguous. Germline V lookup: CDR1 SEHNR, CDR2 FQNEAQ (reference sequence). Trimming left V 1 base short and J 12 bases short, with 13 bases between. There are 13 residues in the CDR3. In nucleotides, the CDR3 is TGTGCCAGCAGCTTAGGCTCCACAGCTGTGCAGTTCTTC. Amino acids: CASSLGSTAVQFF.

The rearrangement joins TRBV7-9 to TRBJ1-5, with D maybe TRBD1 (5 bases). V gave up 1 base and J gave up 11 bases, with 9 bases separating them. The CDR3 extends over 12 amino acids. Per the germline V gene, CDR1 is SEHNR and CDR2 is FQNEAQ (reference sequence). The CDR3 sequence is CASSLVGGAQHF. The CDR3 DNA reads as TGTGCCAGCAGCTTAGTCGGGGGGGCCCAGCATTTT.

This clone was counted once. The chain links TRBV5-1 to TRBJ2-5; possible D gene TRBD1, 6 bases. The CDR3 runs to 16 residues. Trimming stripped 0 bases from V and 3 bases from J, with 15 bases between. Germline V CDR1 and CDR2: SGHRS, YFSETQ. The chain's CDR3 is CASSLVGGQGKETQYF. The CDR3, as DNA: TGCGCCAGCAGCTTGGTTGGGGGACAAGGGAAAGAGACCCAGTACTTC.

The chain joins TRBV11-3 to TRBJ2-5; 10 nucleotides align to TRBD2. The last part of the DNA fits TRBJ2-7 better; the J call may be wrong. Germline assignment: CDR1 SGHNT and CDR2 YENEEA. This CDR3 is 14 amino acids long. DNA for the CDR3: TGTGCCAGCAGCGTGAGCGGGAGGGTGAACGAGCAGTACTTC. Protein product: CASSVSGRVNEQYF.

This chain connects TRBV28 to TRBJ1-1, with TRBD1 as a possible D gene (6 bases). In germline, CDR1 is MDHEN, CDR2 SYDVKM. The ends were cut back, 6 bases at V and 6 bases at J, with 11 bases in the middle. CDR3 length equals 12 residues. The CDR3 DNA follows: TGTGCCAGCAGCCTAGGGACATCTGAAGCTTTCTTT. It is translated as CASSLGTSEAFF. The full variable domain, completed using reference TRBV28 and TRBJ1-1, is DVKVTQSSRYLVKRTGEKVFLECVQDMDHENMFWYRQDPGLGLRLIYFSYDVKMKEKGDIPEGYSVSREKKERFSLILESASTNQTSMYLCASSLGTSEAFFGQGTRLTVV.

The chain employs TRBV7-9 and TRBJ1-1; TRBD1 matches 9 bases. CDR1 SEHNR and CDR2 FQNEAQ come from the germline V gene (reference sequence). J was trimmed by 4 bases and V by 5 bases; bases with no gene match: 8. This CDR3 is built from 15 residues. CDR3 DNA sequence: TGTGCCAGCAGCATACAGGGGGCCTGGGGCACTGAAGCTTTCTTT. Protein: CASSIQGAWGTEAFF.

CDR3 nucleotide sequence: TGTGCCAGCAGTGAACAGGGGGCCAATGGCTACACCTTC. This encodes CASSEQGANGYTF. The rearrangement uses TRBV27 and TRBJ1-2; the match to TRBD1 covers 9 bases. V shed 5 bases and J 6 bases; nucleotides not matched to a gene: 4. This CDR3 has 13 residues. CDR1 is MNHEY, CDR2 SMNVEV, per germline (reference sequence).

V gene TRBV19 combines with J gene TRBJ1-4; maybe TRBD1 (5 bases). V lost 4 bases and J 0 bases, leaving 21 bases between the germline ends. The CDR3 extends over 19 amino acids. CDR1 LNHDA and CDR2 SQIVND come from the germline V gene (reference sequence). This CDR3 reads CASSKGRKGPNATNEKLFF. DNA for the CDR3: TGTGCCAGTAGTAAGGGCCGGAAGGGGCCTAACGCAACTAATGAAAAACTGTTTTTT.

This CDR3 reads CASRLPKKGLAGLRETQYF. CDR3 bases: TGTGCCAGCAGACTACCAAAAAAGGGACTAGCGGGGTTGAGAGAGACCCAGTACTTC. This chain joins TRBV6-8 and TRBJ2-5; 13 nucleotides agree with TRBD2. The length of the CDR3 is 19 residues. The V and J ends lost 6 bases and 4 bases, in that order; junction bases with no gene match: 17. The germline gives CDR1 MNHGY, CDR2 SAAAGT.

The chain joins TRBV2 to TRBJ2-3, with 10 bases matching TRBD2. CDR3 length: 16 residues. With V trimmed by 2 bases and J by 1 base, 3 bases remained unmatched. From germline, CDR1 is SNHLY and CDR2 FYNNEI. CDR3 coding DNA: TGTGCCAGCAGTGAACTTCTAGCGGGGGGCACAGATACGCAGTATTTT. Its protein is CASSELLAGGTDTQYF.

This clone was observed once. The rearrangement links TRBV6-5 to TRBJ1-2; the match to TRBD1 covers 7 bases. The V and J ends lost 5 bases and 4 bases, in that order; junction bases with no gene match: 7. The CDR3 loop spans 14 amino acids. Germline V CDR1 and CDR2: MNHEY, SVGAGI. The DNA of the CDR3 is TGTGCCAGCAGTCGACAGGGATCTGGCTATGGCTACACCTTC. It specifies CASSRQGSGYGYTF.

This clone came up once. V usage is TRBV7-2 and J usage is TRBJ1-1, with D tentatively TRBD1 (5 bases). Germline loops: CDR1 SGHTA, CDR2 FQGNSA. The V end lost 5 bases, the J end lost 10 bases, and 20 bases lay between the germline ends. CDR3 length: 14 amino acids. The CDR3 DNA reads TGTGCCAGCAGCCTGCCTAACCAGGGTTCAGCAGCTTTCTTT. Its protein product is CASSLPNQGSAAFF. Full variable domain (missing parts from reference TRBV7-2 and TRBJ1-1): GAGVSQSPSNKVTEKGKDVELRCDPISGHTALYWYRQSLGQGLEFLIYFQGNSAPDKSGLPSDRFSAERTGGSVSTLTIQRTQQEDSAVYLCASSLPNQGSAAFFGQGTRLTVV.

V is TRBV6-5 and J is TRBJ1-6; 7 positions agree with TRBD1. J lost 4 bases, V lost 5 bases, and 2 bases had no gene match. The CDR3 totals 14 residues. CDR1 is MNHEY, CDR2 SVGAGI, per germline. The CDR3 spells CASSVGQYNSPLHF. The CDR3 bases are TGTGCCAGCAGTGTGGGACAGTATAATTCACCCCTCCACTTT.